This T cell receptor (beta chain) was observed in a study of T cell repertoires in cytomegalovirus infection. The wider study: Public signatures in TCR beta pointed to CMV infection and matching HLA type. General study findings and limits: Carriers of CMV and the relevant HLA type were discriminated by public TCR beta frequency.

Germline V gene lookup returns CDR1 SQVTM and CDR2 ANQGSEA. This CDR3 has 14 residues. The ends were cut back, 1 base at V and 3 bases at J, with 13 bases in the middle. TCRdb recomputed calls from the reads with MiXCR, one row per CDR3 protein. The profile shows about 450,000 distinct CDR3 sequences, about a third of them singletons. A remark on this clonotype: Its antigen is unidentified.

The sequence came from a human donor in good health (CMV status not recorded). Some clones in this sample may be carry-over from other donors' samples. The rearrangement links TRBV29-1 to TRBJ2-7; D is perhaps TRBD1 (6 bases). The material sequenced was PBMCs. The CDR3 region is CSVEGGQGNYEQYF. CDR3 in DNA: TGCAGCGTTGAAGGTGGGCAGGGGAACTACGAGCAGTACTTC.